These T cell receptor beta chains were read from a single sample in a study of cytomegalovirus exposure and HLA in healthy donors. Method: immunoSEQ multiplex PCR; TCRdb's copy keeps in-frame clones and lacks some. In the table there are under 200,000 clones, roughly 95% of which are singletons. The specimen sequenced was PBMCs. These receptors all come from a woman younger than 35 in good health and CMV-seronegative. The CDR3 runs from the conserved cysteine through the conserved F or W. The D gene is left open where the match is weak. A clone size is listed for some rows: how often the clone was seen (once, few, many), or a class if it is expanded.

clone size: -
D gene: -
V gene: TRBV7-9
J gene: TRBJ1-5
CDR3 DNA: TGTGCCAGCAGCTTTTCCGGGGTCGTGGCCGAACCCCAGCATTTT
CDR3 protein: CASSFSGVVAEPQHF

clone size: -
D gene: -
V gene: TRBV11-2
J gene: TRBJ1-4
CDR3 DNA: TGTGCCAGCAGCTTAGCCGGTGCAGTGCAGGGAAAACTGTTTTTT
CDR3 protein: CASSLAGAVQGKLFF

clone size: -
D gene: TRBD2
V gene: TRBV4-1
J gene: TRBJ2-5
CDR3 DNA: TGCGCCAGCAGCCGAATACTAGCGGGGGGAAGTCGAGAGACCCAGTACTTC
CDR3 protein: CASSRILAGGSRETQYF

clone size: -
D gene: -
V gene: TRBV4-1
J gene: TRBJ1-4
CDR3 DNA: TGCGCCAGCAGCCAAGAAGGCACTATAGGCAAACTGTTTTTT
CDR3 protein: CASSQEGTIGKLFF

clone size: -
D gene: -
V gene: TRBV2
J gene: TRBJ2-7
CDR3 DNA: TGTGCCAGCAGTGAGGGAGTGTGGAAGCCCTCCTACGAGCAGTACTTC
CDR3 protein: CASSEGVWKPSYEQYF

clone size: -
D gene: -
V gene: TRBV4-1
J gene: TRBJ1-6
CDR3 DNA: TGCGCCAGCAGCCAAGCGTCTACTAATTCACCCCTCCACTTT
CDR3 protein: CASSQASTNSPLHF

clone size: -
D gene: TRBD1
V gene: TRBV5-4
J gene: TRBJ2-1
CDR3 DNA: TGTGCCAGCAGCTTGGACAGGGGCCCCTACAATGAGCAGTTCTTC
CDR3 protein: CASSLDRGPYNEQFF

clone size: -
D gene: -
V gene: TRBV11-2
J gene: TRBJ2-1
CDR3 DNA: TGTGCCAGCAGCCGTCTTCCTAATGAGCAGTTCTTC
CDR3 protein: CASSRLPNEQFF

clone size: -
D gene: TRBD1
V gene: TRBV27
J gene: TRBJ2-7
CDR3 DNA: TGTGCCAGCAGTTTAGGGACAGGGATTTACGAGCAGTACTTC
CDR3 protein: CASSLGTGIYEQYF

clone size: -
D gene: TRBD1
V gene: TRBV5-4
J gene: TRBJ2-7
CDR3 DNA: TGTGCCAGCAGCTTGGGACAGGGGATCTACGAGCAGTACTTC
CDR3 protein: CASSLGQGIYEQYF

clone size: -
D gene: TRBD1
V gene: TRBV4-2
J gene: TRBJ2-4
CDR3 DNA: TGTGCCAGCAGCCGACAGGGTCTTGGCAAAAACATTCAGTACTTC
CDR3 protein: CASSRQGLGKNIQYF

clone size: -
D gene: -
V gene: TRBV7-9
J gene: TRBJ1-3
CDR3 DNA: TGTGCCAGCAGCCAGGGATCTGGAAACACCATATATTTT
CDR3 protein: CASSQGSGNTIYF

clone size: -
D gene: TRBD2
V gene: TRBV5-1
J gene: TRBJ2-1
CDR3 DNA: TGCGCCAGCAGCTTGTATAGCGGGGGGGGGTATGAGCAGTTCTTC
CDR3 protein: CASSLYSGGGYEQFF

clone size: -
D gene: TRBD2
V gene: TRBV6-1
J gene: TRBJ2-5
CDR3 DNA: TGTGCCAGCAGCCTCCTAGCGGGGGGGCCGGAGACCCAGTACTTC
CDR3 protein: CASSLLAGGPETQYF

clone size: -
D gene: TRBD1
V gene: TRBV19
J gene: TRBJ2-7
CDR3 DNA: TGTGCCAGTAGTTGCGGAGAAAGGGGACAGGGTGGATACGAGCAGTACTTC
CDR3 protein: CASSCGERGQGGYEQYF

clone size: -
D gene: -
V gene: TRBV27
J gene: TRBJ1-5
CDR3 DNA: TGTGCCAGCAGTTTAACTTTAGGGGTTAGCAATCAGCCCCAGCATTTT
CDR3 protein: CASSLTLGVSNQPQHF

clone size: -
D gene: -
V gene: TRBV19
J gene: TRBJ1-5
CDR3 DNA: TGTGCCAGTAGTATTCCGGGCCAACTAGGGCAGCCCCAGCATTTT
CDR3 protein: CASSIPGQLGQPQHF

clone size: once
D gene: -
V gene: TRBV18
J gene: TRBJ1-1
CDR3 DNA: TGTGCCAGCTCTGAGGCAGCGGCTGAAGCTTTCTTT
CDR3 protein: CASSEAAAEAFF

clone size: -
D gene: -
V gene: TRBV6-5
J gene: TRBJ1-5
CDR3 DNA: TGTGCCAGCAGTGTCTATAGCAATCAGCCCCAGCATTTT
CDR3 protein: CASSVYSNQPQHF

clone size: -
D gene: TRBD1
V gene: TRBV12-5
J gene: TRBJ2-2
CDR3 DNA: TGTGCTAGTGGTTTGCCAAACAGGGGGACCACCGGGGAGCTGTTTTTT
CDR3 protein: CASGLPNRGTTGELFF

clone size: -
D gene: -
V gene: TRBV6-5
J gene: TRBJ2-7
CDR3 DNA: TGTGCCAGCGGACGCGGAGGTGAGCAGTACTTC
CDR3 protein: CASGRGGEQYF